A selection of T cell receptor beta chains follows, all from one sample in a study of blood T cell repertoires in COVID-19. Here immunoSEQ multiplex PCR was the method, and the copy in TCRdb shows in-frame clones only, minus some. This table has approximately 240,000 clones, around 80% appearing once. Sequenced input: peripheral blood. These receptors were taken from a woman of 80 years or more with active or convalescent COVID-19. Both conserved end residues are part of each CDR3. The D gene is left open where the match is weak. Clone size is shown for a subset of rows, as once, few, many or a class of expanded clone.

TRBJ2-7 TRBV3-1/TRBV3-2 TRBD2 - TGTGCCAGCGCCTCTAGCGGGAGTATCTCCTACGAGCAGTACTTC CASASSGSISYEQYF
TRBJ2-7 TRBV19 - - TGTGCCAGTTCGCGGGGATACGAGCAGTACTTC CASSRGYEQYF
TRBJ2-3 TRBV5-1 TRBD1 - TGCGCCAGCAGAGAACAGGGGTTTGGCACAGATACGCAGTATTTT CASREQGFGTDTQYF
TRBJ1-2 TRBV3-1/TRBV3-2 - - TGTGCCAGCAGCCATTATGGGACACCCAACTATGGCTACACCTTC CASSHYGTPNYGYTF
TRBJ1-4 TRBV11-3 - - TGTGCCAGCAGCCTCTTCGGGGAAAAACTGTTTTTT CASSLFGEKLFF
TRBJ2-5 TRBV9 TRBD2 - TGTGCCAGCAGCGTAGATAGCGGGGGGACTCAAGAGACCCAGTACTTC CASSVDSGGTQETQYF
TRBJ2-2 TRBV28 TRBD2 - TGTGCCAGCATTCAAAGCGGGGGGTCTACCGGGGAGCTGTTTTTT CASIQSGGSTGELFF
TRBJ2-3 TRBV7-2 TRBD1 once TGTGCCAGCAGCCCCGGGACAGGGGCAGGAGATACGCAGTATTTT CASSPGTGAGDTQYF
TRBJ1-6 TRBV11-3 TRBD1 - TGTGCCAGCAGCAGAGGGGGCGTGGGTAATTCACCCCTCCACTTT CASSRGGVGNSPLHF
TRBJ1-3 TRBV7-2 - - TGTGCCAGCAGCTCCCGGGGGGGAAACACCATATATTTT CASSSRGGNTIYF
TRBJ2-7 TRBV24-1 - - TGTGCCACCAGTGACCCCTTTTCCTACGAGCAGTACTTC CATSDPFSYEQYF
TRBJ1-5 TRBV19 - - TGTGCCAGTAGTATCCTTAGGGGCGGTACTCAGCCCCAGCATTTT CASSILRGGTQPQHF
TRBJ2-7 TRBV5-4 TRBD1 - TGTGCCAGCAGCTTGACCCGGACAGGGGTCGTCGAGCAGTACTTC CASSLTRTGVVEQYF
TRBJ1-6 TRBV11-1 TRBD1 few TGTGCCAGCAGCCTAACAGGGGGCGGTTCACCCCTCCACTTT CASSLTGGGSPLHF
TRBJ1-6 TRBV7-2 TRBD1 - TGTGCCAGCAGCTCAGCTCCCGGGACAGATTTTTCACCCCTCCACTTT CASSSAPGTDFSPLHF
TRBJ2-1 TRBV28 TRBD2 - TGTGCCAGCGGGGGGGTGAATGAGCAGTTCTTC CASGGVNEQFF
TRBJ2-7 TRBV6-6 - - TGTGCCAGCATCTCAGGTCCCCCCTACGAGCAGTACTTC CASISGPPYEQYF
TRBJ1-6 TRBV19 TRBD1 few TGTGCCAGTAGTTGGGGACAGGGGGTGAGGAATTCACCCCTCCACTTT CASSWGQGVRNSPLHF
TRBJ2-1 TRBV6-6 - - TGTGCCAGCAGTTACTCGGCTGGCCCCCCCAATGAGCAGTTCTTC CASSYSAGPPNEQFF
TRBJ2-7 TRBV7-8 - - TGTGCCAGCAGCTTAAGGGACGGGGGAGCCTACGAGCAGTACTTC CASSLRDGGAYEQYF
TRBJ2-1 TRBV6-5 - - TGTGCCAGCACTAGACAGAATGAGCAGTTCTTC CASTRQNEQFF
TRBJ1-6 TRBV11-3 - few TGTGCCAGCAGCTTAGTACGGGATAATTCACCCCTCCACTTT CASSLVRDNSPLHF
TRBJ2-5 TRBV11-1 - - TGTGCCAGCAGCGCCCGGATCGAGCGGTCAGAGACCCAGTACTTC CASSARIERSETQYF
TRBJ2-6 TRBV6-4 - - TGTGCCAGCAGTTCAGACTCTGGGGCCAACGTCCTGACTTTC CASSSDSGANVLTF
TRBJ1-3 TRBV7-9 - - TGTGCCAGCAGCTTAGGGACAGTCTCTGGAAACACCATATATTTT CASSLGTVSGNTIYF
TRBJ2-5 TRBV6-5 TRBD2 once TGTGCCAGCAGCTACGGACTAGCGAAAGAGACCCAGTACTTC CASSYGLAKETQYF
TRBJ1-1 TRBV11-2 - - TGTGCCAGCAGTATGCGGGGTTCGAACACTGAAGCTTTCTTT CASSMRGSNTEAFF
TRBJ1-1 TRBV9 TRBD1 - TGTGCCAGCAGCGTAGGGACAGGTAAGGGGAACACTGAAGCTTTCTTT CASSVGTGKGNTEAFF
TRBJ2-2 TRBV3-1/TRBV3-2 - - TGTGCCAGCAGCCAAGAAGGGGGGGCCCTTAACGGGGAGCTGTTTTTT CASSQEGGALNGELFF
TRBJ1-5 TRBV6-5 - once TGTGCCAGCAGAGCGACAGGCGCTCCTCAAGCCCAGCATTTT CASRATGAPQAQHF
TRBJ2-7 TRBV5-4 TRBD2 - TGTGCCAGCAGCTTGGAAGGACTAGCGGTCTCCTACGAGCAGTACTTC CASSLEGLAVSYEQYF
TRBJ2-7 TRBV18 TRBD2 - TGTGCCAGCTCACCCCTAGCGGGAGCTCTCGACGAGCAGTACTTC CASSPLAGALDEQYF
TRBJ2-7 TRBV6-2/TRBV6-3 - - TGTGCCAGCAGTTACGTGGGCAACGAGCAGTACTTC CASSYVGNEQYF
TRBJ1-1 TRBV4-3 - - TGCGCCAGCAGCCAAGATCCCCGAGGTACTGAAGCTTTCTTT CASSQDPRGTEAFF
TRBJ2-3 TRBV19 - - TGTGCCAGTAGTATAATGACTAGCACAGATACGCAGTATTTT CASSIMTSTDTQYF
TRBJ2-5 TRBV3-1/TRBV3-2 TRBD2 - TGTGCCAGCAGCCAATTTCCTAGCGGTGGGGTTTCGGCCCAGTACTTC CASSQFPSGGVSAQYF
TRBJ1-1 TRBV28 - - TGTGCCAGCCGGGGGGCAGGAGAATGGACTGAAGCTTTCTTT CASRGAGEWTEAFF
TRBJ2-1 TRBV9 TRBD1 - TGTGCCAGCAGCAGACGGACAGGGACAGATGAGCAGCTCTTC CASSRRTGTDEQLF
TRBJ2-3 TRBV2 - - TGTGCCAGCAGTGAGGTAGCGGTAGGCACAGATACGCAGTATTTT CASSEVAVGTDTQYF
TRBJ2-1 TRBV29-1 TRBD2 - TGCAGCGTTGCGGGACTAGCGGGACACAATGAGCAGTTCTTC CSVAGLAGHNEQFF
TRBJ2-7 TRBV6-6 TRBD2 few TGTGCCAGCAGTTACGGGGGGACTAGCGTCCCCTACGAGCAGTACTTC CASSYGGTSVPYEQYF
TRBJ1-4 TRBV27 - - TGTGCCAGCCCAGTGAAACTGTTTTTT CASPVKLFF
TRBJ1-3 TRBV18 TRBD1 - TGTGCCAGCTCACCGACAGGGGGCCACTTTGGAAACACCATATATTTT CASSPTGGHFGNTIYF
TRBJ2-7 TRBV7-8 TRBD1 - TGTGCCAGCAGTTTTTTTTCCCCCCAGGGGGCTCACTACGAGCAGTACTTC CASSFFSPQGAHYEQYF
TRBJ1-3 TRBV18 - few TGTGCCAGCTCACCACCGGTTTCTGGGCCTGGAAACACCATATATTTT CASSPPVSGPGNTIYF
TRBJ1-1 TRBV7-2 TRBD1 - TGTGCCAGCAGCTCGGACAGGGGCCCGCGTAACACTGAAGCTTTCTTT CASSSDRGPRNTEAFF
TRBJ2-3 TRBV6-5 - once TGTGCCAGCAGTTACTCTGGGGGCAGGGGGGCAGATACGCAGTATTTT CASSYSGGRGADTQYF
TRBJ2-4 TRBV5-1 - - TGCGCCAGCAGCTTGGGATCGAGAGCCAAAAACATTCAGTACTTC CASSLGSRAKNIQYF
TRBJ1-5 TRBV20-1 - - TGCAGTGTGGGGGCTAATCAGCCCCAGCATTTT CSVGANQPQHF
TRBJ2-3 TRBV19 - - TGTGCCAGTAGTTTCGGGGGGCCTGGGGGGACAGATACGCAGTATTTT CASSFGGPGGTDTQYF
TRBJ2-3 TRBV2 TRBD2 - TGTGCCAGCGTAGTCAGCGGGGGGTACACAGATACGCAGTATTTT CASVVSGGYTDTQYF
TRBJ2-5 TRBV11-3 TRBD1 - TGTGCCAGCAGCCCCCGGACAGGGTTGGCGCAAGAGACCCAGTACTTC CASSPRTGLAQETQYF
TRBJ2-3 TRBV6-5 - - TGTGCCAGCAGTTACGGGAGAACGGCAGATACGCAGTATTTT CASSYGRTADTQYF
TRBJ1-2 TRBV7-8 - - TGTGCCAGCAGCGAGAGAAGGACAGCCTATGGCTACACCTTC CASSERRTAYGYTF
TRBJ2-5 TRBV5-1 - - TGCGCCAGCAGCTCCGGAGAGACCCAGTACTTC CASSSGETQYF
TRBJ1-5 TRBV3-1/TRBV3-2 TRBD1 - TGTGCCAGCAGCCCCCGCAGGACAGGAGGAACTCCCAATCAGCCCCAGCATTTT CASSPRRTGGTPNQPQHF
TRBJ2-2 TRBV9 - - TGTGCCAGCAGCTCCCAGGGGGGCGGCATGAACACCGGGGAGCTGTTTTTT CASSSQGGGMNTGELFF
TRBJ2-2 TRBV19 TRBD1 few TGTGCCAGTAGCTACAGGGGGATGGACACCGGGGAGCTGTTTTTT CASSYRGMDTGELFF